Each of the 10 T cell receptor beta chains below was sequenced from the same sample in a study of CD8 T cells in ankylosing spondylitis. Study-wide points: Roughly eight highly homologous variants formed a TCR beta motif that appeared characteristic of ankylosing spondylitis blood.

These receptors' antigens are unknown. One entry per CDR3 protein, called by TCRdb with MiXCR from the 5' RACE reads. This sample has around 490,000 distinct CDR3 sequences, with about 5% found just once. Sequenced material: blood, either unsorted or a sorted T cell fraction (not recorded which). The source of these receptors is a male donor with ankylosing spondylitis.

At least ten counts were recorded for this clonotype. The chain is built from TRBV18 and TRBJ2-1; D gene ambiguous. With 0 bases removed from V and 9 bases from J, the gap between germline ends came to 9 bases. Germline V CDR1 and CDR2: KGHSH, LQKENI. The length of the CDR3 is 13 residues. The CDR3, as DNA: TGTGCCAGCTCACCACCTGTCTTCCGTGAGCAGTTCTTC. Encoded protein: CASSPPVFREQFF.

This clonotype was detected many times. The chain employs TRBV7-2 and TRBJ2-2; TRBD1 aligns across 9 bases. With 2 bases clipped from V and 7 bases from J, the junction kept 8 bases outside the gene matches. The CDR3 runs to 16 residues. Per the germline V gene, CDR1 is SGHTA and CDR2 is FQGNSA. The CDR3 region is CASSLRPGQGGGELFF. The CDR3 DNA reads as TGTGCCAGCAGCTTACGGCCGGGACAGGGTGGCGGGGAGCTGTTTTTT.

This clonotype was recorded many times. V is TRBV24-1 and J is TRBJ2-1; a weak D match, TRBD2 (6 bases). The ends were cut back, 6 bases at V and 0 bases at J, with 14 bases in the middle. This CDR3 comprises 16 residues. Germline CDR1 KGHDR, CDR2 SFDVKD. The CDR3 protein is CATSRRDAYSYNEQFF. The CDR3 DNA reads as TGTGCCACCAGTCGGAGGGACGCCTACTCCTACAATGAGCAGTTCTTC.

This clonotype was observed many times. The chain links TRBV6-5 to TRBJ1-1; D call uncertain. V lost 8 bases and J 5 bases, leaving 18 bases between the germline ends. Germline V gene data show CDR1 as MNHEY and CDR2 as SVGAGI. The CDR3 runs to 14 residues. This chain's CDR3 is CASVPASVKTEAFF. CDR3 sequence (DNA): TGTGCCAGCGTTCCGGCGTCAGTTAAAACTGAAGCTTTCTTT.

This clonotype was observed many times. The chain links TRBV6-2 or TRBV6-3 to TRBJ1-1; no definite D call. V was clipped by 6 bases and J by 0 bases, with 26 bases between them. The CDR3 length is 19 residues. The germline CDR1 and CDR2 sequences are MNHEY and SVGEGT. CDR3 DNA: TGTGCCAGCAGAGGATTTAAGATCACGGGTGTTGGCTTGAACACTGAAGCTTTCTTT. This translates into CASRGFKITGVGLNTEAFF.

This clonotype was observed at least ten times. The chain is built from TRBV11-2 and TRBJ1-5; D may be TRBD1 (6 bases). The CDR3 loop spans 15 amino acids. Germline CDR1 SGHAT, CDR2 FQNNGV. Trimming took 4 bases from V and 6 from J, leaving 16 bases between them. CDR3 protein: CASSSLQGSGQPQHF. CDR3 coding DNA: TGTGCCAGCAGCTCACTACAGGGTAGCGGTCAGCCCCAGCATTTT.

This clonotype was recorded many times. The chain carries TRBV29-1 and TRBJ1-1, with 9 nucleotides matching TRBD1. This CDR3 spans 12 amino acids. V gave up 7 bases and J gave up 5 bases; unmatched junction bases: 5. Germline V gene lookup returns CDR1 SQVTM and CDR2 ANQGSEA. This CDR3 reads CSGGQGRTEAFF. The CDR3 coding sequence is TGCAGCGGCGGACAGGGGAGGACTGAAGCTTTCTTT.

This clonotype was seen ten or more times. The chain links TRBV20-1 to TRBJ1-1; 7 bases fit TRBD1. This CDR3 is built from 12 residues. Looked up from germline, CDR1 is DFQATT and CDR2 is SNEGSKA (reference sequence). With V trimmed by 5 bases and J by 4 bases, 4 bases remained unmatched. The CDR3 DNA reads TGCAGTGCTCAGCAGGGGGGCACTGAAGCTTTCTTT. Its translation is CSAQQGGTEAFF.

This clonotype was seen at least ten times. The chain joins TRBV9 to TRBJ2-3; 12 nucleotides align to TRBD2. The CDR3 length is 18 residues. Germline CDR1 SGDLS, CDR2 YYNGEE. V lost 4 bases to trimming and J lost 3 bases; unmatched junction nucleotides: 12. DNA of the CDR3: TGTGCCAGCAGCCTAGCGGGGGGGCCGATTGTCCATACAGATACGCAGTATTTT. Amino acids: CASSLAGGPIVHTDTQYF. Supplemented by reference TRBV9 and TRBJ2-3, the full variable domain reads DSGVTQTPKHLITATGQRVTLRCSPRSGDLSVYWYQQSLDQGLQFLIQYYNGEERAKGNILERFSAQQFPDLHSELNLSSLELGDSALYFCASSLAGGPIVHTDTQYFGPGTRLTVL.

Many counts were recorded for this clonotype. This chain uses TRBV5-1 with TRBJ1-5; tentatively, D is TRBD1 (5 bases). CDR3 size: 13 residues. Looked up from germline, CDR1 is SGHRS and CDR2 is YFSETQ. V was trimmed by 1 base and J by 7 bases, leaving 9 bases between them. The CDR3 spells CASSLWGEQPQHF. DNA for the CDR3: TGCGCCAGCAGCTTGTGGGGCGAGCAGCCCCAGCATTTT.